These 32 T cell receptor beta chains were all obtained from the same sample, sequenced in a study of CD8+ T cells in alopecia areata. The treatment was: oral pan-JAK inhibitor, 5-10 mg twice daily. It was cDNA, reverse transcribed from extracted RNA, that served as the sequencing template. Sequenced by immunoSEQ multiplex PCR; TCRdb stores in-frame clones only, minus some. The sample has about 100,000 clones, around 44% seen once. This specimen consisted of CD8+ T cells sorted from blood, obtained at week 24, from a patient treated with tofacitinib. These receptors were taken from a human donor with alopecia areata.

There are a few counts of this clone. The CDR3: CAWDFNSPLHF. In DNA form, the CDR3 reads TGTGCCTGGGATTTTAATTCACCCCTCCACTTT. The chain uses TRBV30 and TRBJ1-6; D is unclear. The CDR3 sequence is 11 residues long. V lost 5 bases to trimming and J lost 6 bases, with 5 bases between them. The germline V gene encodes CDR1 GTSNPN and CDR2 SVGIG (reference sequence). The variable domain in full, completed from reference TRBV30 and TRBJ1-6, reads SQTIHQWPATLVQPVGSPLSLECTVEGTSNPNLYWYRQAAGRGLQLLFYSVGIGQISSEVPQNLSASRPQDRQFILSSKKLLLSDSGFYLCAWDFNSPLHFGNGTRLTVT.

The DNA for the CDR3 is TGTGCCAGCAGGGAAGGGGTCGGCACAGATACGCAGTATTTT. It translates to CASREGVGTDTQYF. V gene TRBV28 combines with J gene TRBJ2-3, with D tentatively TRBD1 (5 bases). CDR1 and CDR2 (germline): MDHEN, SYDVKM. The CDR3 covers 14 residues. Between the trimmed V and J ends, which lost 6 bases and 1 base, there was a span of 11 bases.

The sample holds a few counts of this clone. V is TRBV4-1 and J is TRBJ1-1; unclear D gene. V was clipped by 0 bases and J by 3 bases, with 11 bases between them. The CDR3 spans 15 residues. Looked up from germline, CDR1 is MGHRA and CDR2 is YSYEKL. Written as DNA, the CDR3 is TGCGCCAGCAGCCAAGATGCCAGGCTATACACTGAAGCTTTCTTT. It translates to CASSQDARLYTEAFF.

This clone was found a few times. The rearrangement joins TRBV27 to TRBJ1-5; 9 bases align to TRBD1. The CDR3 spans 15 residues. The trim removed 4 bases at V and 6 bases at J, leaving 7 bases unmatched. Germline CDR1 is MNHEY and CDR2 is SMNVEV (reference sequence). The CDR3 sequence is CASSSTGTGIQPQHF. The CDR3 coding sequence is TGTGCCAGCAGTTCCACCGGGACAGGGATTCAGCCCCAGCATTTT.

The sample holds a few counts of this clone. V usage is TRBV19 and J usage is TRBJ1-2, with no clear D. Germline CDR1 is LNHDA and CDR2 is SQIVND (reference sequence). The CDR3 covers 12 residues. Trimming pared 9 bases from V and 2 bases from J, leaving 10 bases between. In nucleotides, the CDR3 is TGTGCCAGCGATGCCAGGAACTATGGCTACACCTTC. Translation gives CASDARNYGYTF.

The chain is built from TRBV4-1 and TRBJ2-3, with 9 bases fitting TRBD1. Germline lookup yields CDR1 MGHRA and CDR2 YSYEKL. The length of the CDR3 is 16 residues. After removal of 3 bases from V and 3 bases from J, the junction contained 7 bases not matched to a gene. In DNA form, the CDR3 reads TGCGCCAGCAGCCACCAGACAGGGGGGAGGACAGATACGCAGTATTTT. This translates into CASSHQTGGRTDTQYF.

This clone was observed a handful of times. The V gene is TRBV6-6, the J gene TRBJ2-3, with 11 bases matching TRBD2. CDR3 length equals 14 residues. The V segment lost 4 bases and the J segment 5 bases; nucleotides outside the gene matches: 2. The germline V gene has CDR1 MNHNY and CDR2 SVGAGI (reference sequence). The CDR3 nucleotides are TGTGCCAGCAGTTCACTAGCGGGAGTAGATACGCAGTATTTT. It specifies CASSSLAGVDTQYF.

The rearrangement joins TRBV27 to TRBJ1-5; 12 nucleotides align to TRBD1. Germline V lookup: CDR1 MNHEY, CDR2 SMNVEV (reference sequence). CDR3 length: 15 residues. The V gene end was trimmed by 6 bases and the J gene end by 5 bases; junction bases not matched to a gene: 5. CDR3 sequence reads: CASSPGTGGHQPQHF. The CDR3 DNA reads TGTGCCAGCAGCCCAGGGACAGGGGGCCATCAGCCCCAGCATTTT.

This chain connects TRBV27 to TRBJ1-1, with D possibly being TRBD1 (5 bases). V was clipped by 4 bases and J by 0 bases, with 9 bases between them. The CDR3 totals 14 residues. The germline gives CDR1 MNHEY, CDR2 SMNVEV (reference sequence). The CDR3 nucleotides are TGTGCCAGCAGTTATAGGGGTTTGAACACTGAAGCTTTCTTT. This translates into CASSYRGLNTEAFF.

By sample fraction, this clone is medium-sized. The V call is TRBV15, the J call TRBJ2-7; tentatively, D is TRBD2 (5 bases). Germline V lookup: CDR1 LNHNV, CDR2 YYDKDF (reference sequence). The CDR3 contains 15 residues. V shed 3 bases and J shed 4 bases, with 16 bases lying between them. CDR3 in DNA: TGTGCCACCAGCAGGGACTCCGGGAACACGTACGAGCAGTACTTC. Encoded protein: CATSRDSGNTYEQYF.

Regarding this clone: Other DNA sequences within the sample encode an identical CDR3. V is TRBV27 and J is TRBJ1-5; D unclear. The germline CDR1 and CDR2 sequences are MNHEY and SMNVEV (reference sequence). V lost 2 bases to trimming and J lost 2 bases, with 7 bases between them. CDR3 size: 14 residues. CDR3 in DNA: TGTGCCAGCAGTTTACGAGGAGGCAATCAGCCCCAGCATTTT. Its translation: CASSLRGGNQPQHF.

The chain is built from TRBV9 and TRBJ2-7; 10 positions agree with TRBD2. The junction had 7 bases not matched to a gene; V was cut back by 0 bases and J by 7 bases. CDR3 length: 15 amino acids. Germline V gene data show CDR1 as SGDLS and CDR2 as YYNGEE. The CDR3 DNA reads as TGTGCCAGCAGCGTAGCAGCGGGAGGGCCAAAGGAGCAGTACTTC. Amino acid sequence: CASSVAAGGPKEQYF.

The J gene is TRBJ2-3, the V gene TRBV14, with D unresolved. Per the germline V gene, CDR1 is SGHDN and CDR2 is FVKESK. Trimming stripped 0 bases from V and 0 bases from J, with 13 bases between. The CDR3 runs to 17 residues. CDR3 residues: CASSQDKNFRSTDTQYF. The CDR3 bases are TGTGCCAGCAGCCAAGATAAGAACTTCCGAAGCACAGATACGCAGTATTTT.

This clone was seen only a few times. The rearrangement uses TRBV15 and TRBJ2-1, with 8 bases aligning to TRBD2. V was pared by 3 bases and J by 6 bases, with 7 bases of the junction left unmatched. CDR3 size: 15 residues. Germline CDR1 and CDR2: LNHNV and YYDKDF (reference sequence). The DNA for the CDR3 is TGTGCCACCAGCAGTGAGGGACTAGTGCTCAATGAGCAGTTCTTC. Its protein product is CATSSEGLVLNEQFF.

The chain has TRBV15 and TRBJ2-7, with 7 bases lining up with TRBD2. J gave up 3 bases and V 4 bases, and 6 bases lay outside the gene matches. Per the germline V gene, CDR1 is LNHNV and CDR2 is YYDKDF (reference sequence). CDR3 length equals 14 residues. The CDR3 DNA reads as TGTGCCACCAGCAAGTCCAGGGAGGGCTACGAGCAGTACTTC. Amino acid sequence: CATSKSREGYEQYF.

The CDR3 protein is CASSFGVEKLFF. The CDR3 DNA reads TGTGCCAGCAGCTTTGGGGTAGAAAAACTGTTTTTT. This chain connects TRBV7-9 to TRBJ1-4, with unresolved D. Germline CDR1 reads SEHNR; CDR2 reads FQNEAQ (reference sequence). The V gene lost 3 bases and the J gene lost 8 bases, with 7 bases spanning the gap. The CDR3 runs to 12 residues.

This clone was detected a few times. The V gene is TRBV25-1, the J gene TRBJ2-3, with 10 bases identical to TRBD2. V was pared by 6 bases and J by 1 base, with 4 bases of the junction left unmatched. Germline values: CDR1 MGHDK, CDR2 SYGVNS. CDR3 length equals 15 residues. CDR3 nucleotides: TGTGCCAGCAGCGAAGGACTAGCGGGCACAGATACGCAGTATTTT. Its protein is CASSEGLAGTDTQYF. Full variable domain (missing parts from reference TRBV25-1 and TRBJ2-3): EADIYQTPRYLVIGTGKKITLECSQTMGHDKMYWYQQDPGMELHLIHYSYGVNSTEKGDLSSESTVSRIRTEHFPLTLESARPSHTSQYLCASSEGLAGTDTQYFGPGTRLTVL.

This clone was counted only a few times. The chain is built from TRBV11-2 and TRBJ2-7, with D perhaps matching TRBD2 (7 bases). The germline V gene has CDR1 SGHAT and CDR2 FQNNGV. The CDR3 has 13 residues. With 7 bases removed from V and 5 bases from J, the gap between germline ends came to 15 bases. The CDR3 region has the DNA TGTGCCAGCATGAGGGGGGGGAAGGACGAGCAGTACTTC. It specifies CASMRGGKDEQYF.

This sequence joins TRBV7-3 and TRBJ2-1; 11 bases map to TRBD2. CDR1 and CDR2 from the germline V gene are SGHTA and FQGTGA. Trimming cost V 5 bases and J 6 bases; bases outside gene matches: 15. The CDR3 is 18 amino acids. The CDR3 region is CASSISLSLAGGTNEQFF. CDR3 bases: TGTGCCAGCAGCATCTCCCTTTCGCTAGCGGGAGGAACCAATGAGCAGTTCTTC.

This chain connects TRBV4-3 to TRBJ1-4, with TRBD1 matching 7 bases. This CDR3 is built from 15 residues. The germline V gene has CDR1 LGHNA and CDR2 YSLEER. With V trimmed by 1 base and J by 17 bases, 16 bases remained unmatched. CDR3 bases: TGCGCCAGCAGCCAAGGTGCAGGGGGATCGAGGGGGCTTTTTTTT. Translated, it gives CASSQGAGGSRGLFF.

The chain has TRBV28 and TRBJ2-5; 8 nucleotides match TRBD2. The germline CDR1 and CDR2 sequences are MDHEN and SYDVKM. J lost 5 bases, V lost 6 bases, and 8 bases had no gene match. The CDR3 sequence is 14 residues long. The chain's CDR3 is CASSHRGGTETQYF. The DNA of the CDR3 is TGTGCCAGCAGCCACCGCGGGGGGACGGAGACCCAGTACTTC.

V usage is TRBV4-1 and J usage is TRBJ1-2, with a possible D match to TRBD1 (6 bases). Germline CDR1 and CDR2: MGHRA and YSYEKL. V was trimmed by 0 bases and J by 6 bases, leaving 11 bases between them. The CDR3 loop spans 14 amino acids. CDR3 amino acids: CASSQEGGRDGYTF. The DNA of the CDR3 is TGCGCCAGCAGCCAAGAAGGGGGGCGAGATGGCTACACCTTC.

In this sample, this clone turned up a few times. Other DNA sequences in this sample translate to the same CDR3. The DNA for the CDR3 is TGTGCCAGCAGTTTAAACACCGGGGAGCTGTTTTTT. It yields the protein CASSLNTGELFF. This sequence joins TRBV27 and TRBJ2-2, with no clear D. The V and J ends lost 2 bases and 2 bases respectively, with 0 bases between them. The CDR3 runs 12 residues. Germline lookup yields CDR1 MNHEY and CDR2 SMNVEV (reference sequence).

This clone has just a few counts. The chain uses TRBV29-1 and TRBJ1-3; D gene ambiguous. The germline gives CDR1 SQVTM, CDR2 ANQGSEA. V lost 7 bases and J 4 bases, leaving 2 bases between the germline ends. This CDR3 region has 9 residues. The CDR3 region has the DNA TGCAGCGGGGGAAACACCATATATTTT. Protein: CSGGNTIYF.

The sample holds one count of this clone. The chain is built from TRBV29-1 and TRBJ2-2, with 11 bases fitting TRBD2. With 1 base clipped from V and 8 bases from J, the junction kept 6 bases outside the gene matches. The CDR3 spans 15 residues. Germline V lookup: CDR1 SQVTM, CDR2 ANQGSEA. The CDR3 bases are TGCAGCGTTGAAGCTAGCGGGAGGCCAGCGGGGGAGCTGTTTTTT. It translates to CSVEASGRPAGELFF.

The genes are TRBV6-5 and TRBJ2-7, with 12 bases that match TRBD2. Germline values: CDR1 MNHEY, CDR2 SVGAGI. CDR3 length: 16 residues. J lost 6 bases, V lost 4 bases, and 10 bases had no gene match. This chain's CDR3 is CASSSPTSGRPGEQYF. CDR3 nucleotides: TGTGCCAGCAGTTCGCCTACTAGCGGGAGGCCCGGCGAGCAGTACTTC.

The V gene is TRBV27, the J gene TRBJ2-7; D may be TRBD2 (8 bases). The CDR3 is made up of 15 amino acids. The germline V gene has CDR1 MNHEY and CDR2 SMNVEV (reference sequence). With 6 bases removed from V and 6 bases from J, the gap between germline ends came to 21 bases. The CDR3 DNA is TGTGCCAGCAGGAATGACGGGAGGGCAGGGGGCGAGCAGTACTTC. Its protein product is CASRNDGRAGGEQYF.

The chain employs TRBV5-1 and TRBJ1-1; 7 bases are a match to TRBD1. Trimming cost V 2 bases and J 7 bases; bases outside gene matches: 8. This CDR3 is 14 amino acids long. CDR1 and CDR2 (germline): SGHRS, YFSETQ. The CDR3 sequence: CASSFRPGTVEAFF. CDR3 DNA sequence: TGCGCCAGCAGCTTCCGCCCGGGGACAGTTGAAGCTTTCTTT.

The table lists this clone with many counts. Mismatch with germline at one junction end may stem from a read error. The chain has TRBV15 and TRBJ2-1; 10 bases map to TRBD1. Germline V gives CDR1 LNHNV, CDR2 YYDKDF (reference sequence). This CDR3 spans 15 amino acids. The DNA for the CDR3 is TGTGCCACCAGCGGAGACAGGGGGCAGGGCAATGAGCAGTTCTTC. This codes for CATSGDRGQGNEQFF.

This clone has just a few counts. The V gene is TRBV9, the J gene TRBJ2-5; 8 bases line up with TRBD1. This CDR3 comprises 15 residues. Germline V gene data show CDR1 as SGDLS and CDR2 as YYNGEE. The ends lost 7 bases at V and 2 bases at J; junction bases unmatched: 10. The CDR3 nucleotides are TGTGCCAGCGGGGCAGGGGGCGGAGGGCAAGAGACCCAGTACTTC. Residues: CASGAGGGGQETQYF.

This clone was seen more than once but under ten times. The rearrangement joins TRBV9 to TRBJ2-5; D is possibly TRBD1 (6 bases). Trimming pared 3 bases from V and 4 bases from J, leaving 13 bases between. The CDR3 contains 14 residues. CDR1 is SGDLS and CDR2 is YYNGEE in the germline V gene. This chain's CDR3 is CASSGGHQGETQYF. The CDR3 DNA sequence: TGTGCCAGCAGCGGGGGACATCAGGGAGAGACCCAGTACTTC.

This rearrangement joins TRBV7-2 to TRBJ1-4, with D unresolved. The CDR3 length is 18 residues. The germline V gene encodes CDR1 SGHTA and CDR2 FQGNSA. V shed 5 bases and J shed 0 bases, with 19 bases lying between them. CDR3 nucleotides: TGTGCCAGCAGCCCTAGAGGGAGCGGGATAGCAACTAATGAAAAACTGTTTTTT. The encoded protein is CASSPRGSGIATNEKLFF.